This TCR beta chain came from a study of blood T cells in healthy people across ages. Donors were healthy Caucasian individuals from Russia aged about 6 to 95. The germline CDR1 and CDR2 sequences are SGHDT and YYEEEE. This CDR3 region has 15 residues. The V and J ends lost 0 bases and 2 bases respectively, with 11 bases between them. Together with a sample-barcoded 5' primer, a J-beta primer mix was included in a second PCR lasting about 6 to 11 cycles. MiXCR, applied by TCRdb to the 5' RACE reads, yields one record per CDR3 protein. Of about 750,000 distinct CDR3 sequences in the sample, roughly 50% were seen once.

The gene calls are TRBV5-6 and TRBJ2-5; the D is unclear. The receptor was isolated from an elderly man in good health. The sequenced material came from blood. The CDR3 spells CASSLVVRMQETQYF. The CDR3 nucleotides are TGTGCCAGCAGCTTGGTTGTCAGGATGCAAGAGACCCAGTACTTC.